Listed here are 14 T cell receptor beta chains from one sample, sequenced in a study of cytomegalovirus exposure and HLA in healthy donors. The study ran its PCR with 60 Vbeta and 13 Jbeta primers. Here immunoSEQ multiplex PCR was the method, and the copy in TCRdb shows in-frame clones only, minus some. The top ten hold 5% to 7% of the sample, which has 170,000 or so clones, 84% seen once. The sample consisted of PBMCs. Source of these receptors: a man aged 45 to 65 in good health and CMV-seropositive.

The chain has TRBV19 and TRBJ2-5; 11 bases map to TRBD2. Germline loops: CDR1 LNHDA, CDR2 SQIVND (reference sequence). This CDR3 is built from 14 residues. J was trimmed by 6 bases and V by 10 bases; bases with no gene match: 10. The chain's CDR3 is CATLAGGRLKTQYF. CDR3 DNA sequence: TGTGCCACCTTAGCGGGAGGGCGCTTGAAGACCCAGTACTTC.

This clone was detected only once. V usage is TRBV19 and J usage is TRBJ1-4; D may be TRBD1 (5 bases). The CDR3 contains 13 residues. V lost 3 bases, J lost 16 bases, and 18 bases lay in between. CDR1 is LNHDA, CDR2 SQIVND, per germline (reference sequence). CDR3 DNA: TGTGCCAGTAGTATCCGGGCGGGGGGGACTGAGTTTTTT. Protein: CASSIRAGGTEFF.

The chain links TRBV5-4 to TRBJ1-2; D remains unclear. Germline V CDR1 and CDR2: SGHNT, YYREEE (reference sequence). This CDR3 region has 14 residues. V was pared by 4 bases and J by 4 bases, with 14 bases between. CDR3: CASSVRRTSYGYTF. The CDR3 nucleotides read TGTGCCAGCAGCGTCCGGAGGACTAGCTATGGCTACACCTTC.

This clone occurred once. The chain has TRBV19 and TRBJ2-3; the match to TRBD1 covers 10 bases. Germline V gene lookup returns CDR1 LNHDA and CDR2 SQIVND (reference sequence). The CDR3 covers 16 residues. V lost 5 bases, J lost 3 bases, and 8 bases stayed unmatched. The CDR3 DNA sequence: TGTGCCAGTAGTGAAGACAGGGGGCTGAATACAGATACGCAGTATTTT. The encoded protein is CASSEDRGLNTDTQYF.

The V and J genes are TRBV6-5 and TRBJ1-3; D ambiguous. There are 14 residues in the CDR3. The V and J ends lost 8 bases and 4 bases respectively, with 15 bases between them. CDR1 is MNHEY and CDR2 is SVGAGI in the germline V gene. The DNA of the CDR3 is TGTGCCAGCTATCAGGAAGGCTGGGGAAACACCATATATTTT. Its translation is CASYQEGWGNTIYF.

V and J are TRBV7-9 and TRBJ2-3; 8 positions match TRBD2. The junction had 9 bases not matched to a gene; V was cut back by 2 bases and J by 5 bases. There are 16 residues in the CDR3. Germline values: CDR1 SEHNR, CDR2 FQNEAQ (reference sequence). CDR3 nucleotides: TGTGCCAGCAGCTTACCGCTAACGGGGGGGATAGATACGCAGTATTTT. This encodes CASSLPLTGGIDTQYF. The whole variable domain, filled in from reference TRBV7-9 and TRBJ2-3, reads DTGVSQNPRHKITKRGQNVTFRCDPISEHNRLYWYRQTLGQGPEFLTYFQNEAQLEKSRLLSDRFSAERPKGSFSTLEIQRTEQGDSAMYLCASSLPLTGGIDTQYFGPGTRLTVL.

This clone was seen just once. This chain connects TRBV19 to TRBJ1-1, with D perhaps matching TRBD1 (5 bases). CDR1 and CDR2 from the germline V gene are LNHDA and SQIVND (reference sequence). The V gene lost 9 bases and the J gene lost 0 bases, with 11 bases spanning the gap. The CDR3 has 13 amino acids. The CDR3: CASLRQMNTEAFF. The CDR3 nucleotides read TGTGCCAGCCTCCGACAGATGAACACTGAAGCTTTCTTT.

The chain carries TRBV6-1 and TRBJ2-1; the D gene is possibly TRBD1 (6 bases). Trimming removed 2 bases from V and 2 bases from J, with 13 bases in between. Germline lookup yields CDR1 MNHNS and CDR2 SASEGT. The CDR3 spans 16 residues. CDR3 nucleotides: TGTGCCAGCAGTGAAAGTTTGGGGGCCCCCTACAATGAGCAGTTCTTC. Translating gives CASSESLGAPYNEQFF.

The V gene is TRBV2, the J gene TRBJ2-5, with 11 bases matching TRBD2. Germline CDR1 and CDR2: SNHLY and FYNNEI. The junction had 17 bases not matched to a gene; V was cut back by 7 bases and J by 4 bases. The CDR3 length is 18 residues. CDR3: CASKFGLAGGRERETQYF. The DNA of the CDR3 is TGTGCCAGCAAATTCGGCCTAGCGGGGGGCCGGGAGAGAGAGACCCAGTACTTC.

The chain couples TRBV6-1 to TRBJ2-7; tentative D call: TRBD2 (5 bases). Between the trimmed V and J ends, which lost 1 base and 0 bases, there was a span of 7 bases. Germline V lookup: CDR1 MNHNS, CDR2 SASEGT. The CDR3 extends over 14 amino acids. The CDR3, as DNA: TGTGCCAGCAGTGAAGTAGACTACTCCTACGAGCAGTACGTC. It codes for CASSEVDYSYEQYV.

This clone was counted once. This chain uses TRBV27 with TRBJ2-3, with D perhaps matching TRBD2 (5 bases). From germline, CDR1 is MNHEY and CDR2 SMNVEV (reference sequence). With 2 bases removed from V and 0 bases from J, the gap between germline ends came to 9 bases. CDR3 size: 15 residues. The CDR3 DNA reads as TGTGCCAGCAGTTTACGGACTTTCAGCACAGATACGCAGTATTTT. This sequence encodes CASSLRTFSTDTQYF.

The chain links TRBV9 to TRBJ2-2; 11 bases agree with TRBD2. The CDR3 is made up of 14 amino acids. Germline assignment: CDR1 SGDLS and CDR2 YYNGEE. The junction had 1 base not matched to a gene; V was cut back by 4 bases and J by 5 bases. The CDR3 is CASSLAGGTGELFF. The CDR3 DNA follows: TGTGCCAGCAGCCTAGCGGGGGGAACCGGGGAGCTGTTTTTT.

The chain recombines TRBV5-1 with TRBJ1-4; D ambiguous. This CDR3 has 15 residues. Trimming took 1 base from V and 3 from J, leaving 10 bases between them. CDR1 and CDR2 (germline): SGHRS, YFSETQ. The CDR3 coding sequence is TGCGCCAGCAGCTTGCTGGGCGATCCTAATGAAAAACTGTTTTTT. This encodes CASSLLGDPNEKLFF. The full variable domain, its missing parts supplied by reference TRBV5-1 and TRBJ1-4, is KAGVTQTPRYLIKTRGQQVTLSCSPISGHRSVSWYQQTPGQGLQFLFEYFSETQRNKGNFPGRFSGRQFSNSRSEMNVSTLELGDSALYLCASSLLGDPNEKLFFGSGTQLSVL.

The V and J genes are TRBV11-2 and TRBJ2-4; no clear D. The V gene lost 4 bases and the J gene lost 7 bases, with 5 bases spanning the gap. Germline-derived CDR1 and CDR2 are SGHAT and FQNNGV. There are 11 residues in the CDR3. Here the CDR3 DNA reads TGTGCCAGCAGCTCGGAGAACATTCAGTACTTC. Protein product: CASSSENIQYF.